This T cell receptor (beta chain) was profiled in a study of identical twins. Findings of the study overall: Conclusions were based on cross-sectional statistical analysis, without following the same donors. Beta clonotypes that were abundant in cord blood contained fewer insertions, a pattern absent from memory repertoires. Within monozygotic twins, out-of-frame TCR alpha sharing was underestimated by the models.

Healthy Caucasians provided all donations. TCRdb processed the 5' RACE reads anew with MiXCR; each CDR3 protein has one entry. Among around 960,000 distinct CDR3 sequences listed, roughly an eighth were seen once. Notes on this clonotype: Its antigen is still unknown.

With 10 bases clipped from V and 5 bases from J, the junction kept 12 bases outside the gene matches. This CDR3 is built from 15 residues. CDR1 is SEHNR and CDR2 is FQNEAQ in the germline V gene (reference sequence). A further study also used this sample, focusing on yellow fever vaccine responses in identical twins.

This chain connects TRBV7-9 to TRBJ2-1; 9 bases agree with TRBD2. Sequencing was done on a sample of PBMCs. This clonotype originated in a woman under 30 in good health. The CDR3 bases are TGTGCCACCCCCCCGGCGGGAGGGAGGAACAATGAGCAGTTCTTC. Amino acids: CATPPAGGRNNEQFF.